Here is one T cell receptor (beta chain) with its context. The antigen it binds to is not known. No base qualities exist here, and no much larger clone lies one base off it. The data belong to a study of blood T cell repertoires in COVID-19 (dated by TCRdb to 2019 to 2021). Notes on the research overall: Samples from collaborators originated in the United States, Italy and Spain and spanned both the acute and convalescent phases of COVID-19. The prospective study material was composed of cDNA or gDNA derived from T cells, B-cell-depleted T cells, or PBMCs. The dataset comprised deeply sampled blood TCRbeta repertoires from subjects exposed to, actively infected with, or recovered from COVID-19. The repertoires were released in a freely available public database meant as a resource for research on the immune response to SARS-CoV-2. Samples were obtained from the ongoing ImmuneRACE study (first 160 participants) and from 950 to 1,500 subjects provided by 6 global collaborators. A de-identified subject ID, COVID-19 status, age in years and sex were almost always included in the sample metadata. HLA class I and class II types, where available, came from metadata supplied by the sample provider rather than from assay-based typing. Study-wide findings and limitations: The quantity of clinical and demographic metadata differed by source and by participant and was supplied without curation.

TCRbeta CDR3 regions were amplified from genomic DNA by means of the immunoSEQ Assay, a bias-controlled multiplex PCR. Per the authors' processing: Within the assay, amplification of reference gene primers was used to estimate how many nucleated cells each sample contained. To quantify the absolute abundance of each unique TCRbeta CDR3 rearrangement, sequence reads were collapsed and filtered. For each sample, productive Simpson clonality was calculated by taking the square root of Simpson's diversity index across productive rearrangements. This is the immuneACCESS table as TCRdb keeps it, with only in-frame sequences that have V and J called. A part of the clones is gone; compared with another copy, unresolved V genes explain less than half, and the rest is unexplained. V and J calls plus clone size are reproduced from that table; the DNA served to infer D and trimming. Here the sample has under 100,000 clones; about 87% occur a single time. The ten largest clones add up to over 4% of the sample.

Each collaborating institution followed its own protocols to collect whole blood in K2EDTA tubes. For TCRbeta analysis, collaborators shipped samples in one of three forms: frozen whole blood, isolated PBMCs, or DNA extracted from either of those sample types. The CDR3, cysteine through phenylalanine, is 15 amino acids long. Kept here is only the CDR3 DNA, which spans 45 bases and is read in frame from base 1. V trim: 4 bases; J trim: 3 bases; unmatched bases: 6. For CDR1 and CDR2, the germline V gene lists SGHTA and FQGTGA. This clonotype was sampled from a middle-aged man with acute or convalescent COVID-19. Source material: peripheral blood. Here the chain combines TRBV7-3 and TRBJ2-5; 9 bases in the middle match TRBD2. Read as DNA, the sequence is TGTGCCAGCAGCTCGATTGGGACTAGCAAAGAGACCCAGTACTTC. Its product reads: CASSSIGTSKETQYF. The full variable domain, with segments outside the CDR3 supplied by the reference TRBV7-3 and TRBJ2-5 proteins, appears as GAGVSQTPSNKVTEKGKYVELRCDPISGHTALYWYRQSLGQGPEFLIYFQGTGAADDSGLPNDRFFAVRPEGSVSTLKIQRTERGDSAVYLCASSSIGTSKETQYFGPGTRLLVL.